This T cell receptor beta chain was recovered during a study of blood T cell repertoires in COVID-19. Trimming removed 5 bases from V and 3 bases from J; junction bases left unmatched: 10. Germline V gives CDR1 SGHAT, CDR2 FQDESV (reference sequence). The CDR3 length is 15 residues. Generated by immunoSEQ multiplex PCR, the TCRdb table keeps only in-frame clones and is missing some. The sample includes 60,000 to 65,000 clones, approximately 80% of them seen just once. V and J are TRBV11-1 and TRBJ2-7, with 7 bases that match TRBD1. The TCR was taken from a man in his 60s with COVID-19, enrolled during active disease. Sample: peripheral blood. CDR3 sequence: CASSRRVGQLYEQYF. CDR3 coding DNA: TGTGCCAGCAGCAGAAGGGTGGGACAGCTCTACGAGCAGTACTTC.